This T cell receptor (beta chain) was sequenced for a study of memory CD4+ T cells and cytomegalovirus serostatus. Study background: Healthy Belgian adult donors included about nine CMV-positive and some 24 CMV-negative people.

The germline V gene encodes CDR1 MNHEY and CDR2 SVGAGI. V lost 8 bases to trimming and J lost 7 bases; unmatched junction nucleotides: 10. There are 15 residues in the CDR3. Some clones are missing from TCRdb's copy, which holds only in-frame ones; the method was immunoSEQ multiplex PCR. The table lists just under 60,000 clones, roughly three quarters of them singletons, with 1% to 1.2% in the top ten. This clone turned up a few times. The sort gate was single viable CD3+CD4+CD8-CD45RO+ cells for memory CD4+ T cells. This TCR was recovered from an adult in good health and CMV-seronegative. The sequenced material came from memory CD4+ T cells from blood. The chain joins TRBV6-5 to TRBJ2-2, with 10 bases that match TRBD1. The DNA of the CDR3 is TGTGCCAGCTCAGACAGGGGGCGGACTGACGGGGAGCTGTTTTTT. Translation gives CASSDRGRTDGELFF.